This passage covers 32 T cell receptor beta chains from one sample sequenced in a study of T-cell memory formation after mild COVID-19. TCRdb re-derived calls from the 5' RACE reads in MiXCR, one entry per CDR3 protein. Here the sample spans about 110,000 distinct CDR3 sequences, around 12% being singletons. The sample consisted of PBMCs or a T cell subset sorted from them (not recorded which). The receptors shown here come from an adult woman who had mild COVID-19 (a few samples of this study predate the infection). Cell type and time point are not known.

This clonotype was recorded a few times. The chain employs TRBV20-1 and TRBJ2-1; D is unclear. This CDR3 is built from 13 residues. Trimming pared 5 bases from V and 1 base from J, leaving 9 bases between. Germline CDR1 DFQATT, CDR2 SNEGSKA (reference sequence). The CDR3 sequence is CSASRRSYNEQFF. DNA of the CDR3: TGCAGTGCTTCTAGAAGGTCCTACAATGAGCAGTTCTTC.

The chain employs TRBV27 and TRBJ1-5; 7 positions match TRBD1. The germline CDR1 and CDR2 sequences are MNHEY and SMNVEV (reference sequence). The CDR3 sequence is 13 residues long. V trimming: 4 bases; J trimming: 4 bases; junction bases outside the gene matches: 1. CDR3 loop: CASSWGQNQPQHF. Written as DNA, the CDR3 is TGTGCCAGCAGTTGGGGACAGAATCAGCCCCAGCATTTT.

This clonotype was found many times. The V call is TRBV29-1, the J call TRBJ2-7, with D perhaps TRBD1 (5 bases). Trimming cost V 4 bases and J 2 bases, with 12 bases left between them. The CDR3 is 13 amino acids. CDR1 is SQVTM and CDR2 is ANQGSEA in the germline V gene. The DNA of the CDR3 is TGCAGCGTTGGGACACCCGACACCTACGAGCAGTACTTC. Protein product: CSVGTPDTYEQYF.

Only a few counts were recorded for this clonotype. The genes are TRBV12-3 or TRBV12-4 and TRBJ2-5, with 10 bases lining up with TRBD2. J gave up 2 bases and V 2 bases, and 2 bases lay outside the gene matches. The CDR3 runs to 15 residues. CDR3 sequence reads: CASSLKTSGQETQYF. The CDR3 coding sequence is TGTGCCAGCAGTTTAAAGACTAGCGGGCAAGAGACCCAGTACTTC.

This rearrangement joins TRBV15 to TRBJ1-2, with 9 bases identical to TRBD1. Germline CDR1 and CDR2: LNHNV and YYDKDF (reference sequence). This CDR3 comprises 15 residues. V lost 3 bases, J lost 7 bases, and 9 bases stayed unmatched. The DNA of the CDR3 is TGTGCCACCAGCAGTCGGGACAGGGAGGATTTTGGCTACACCTTC. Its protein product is CATSSRDREDFGYTF.

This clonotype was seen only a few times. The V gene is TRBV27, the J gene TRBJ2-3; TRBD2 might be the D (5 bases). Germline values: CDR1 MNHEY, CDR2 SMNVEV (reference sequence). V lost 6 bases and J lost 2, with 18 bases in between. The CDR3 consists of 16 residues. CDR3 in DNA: TGTGCCAGCAGGATAAGCGGAACTCTTCCCACAGATACGCAGTATTTT. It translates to CASRISGTLPTDTQYF.

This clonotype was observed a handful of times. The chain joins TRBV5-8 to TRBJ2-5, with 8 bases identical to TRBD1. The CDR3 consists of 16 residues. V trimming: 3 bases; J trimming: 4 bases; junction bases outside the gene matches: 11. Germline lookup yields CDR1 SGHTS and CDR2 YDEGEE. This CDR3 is CASSSYGTGEGETQYF. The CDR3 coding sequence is TGTGCCAGCAGCTCCTACGGGACAGGTGAAGGAGAGACCCAGTACTTC.

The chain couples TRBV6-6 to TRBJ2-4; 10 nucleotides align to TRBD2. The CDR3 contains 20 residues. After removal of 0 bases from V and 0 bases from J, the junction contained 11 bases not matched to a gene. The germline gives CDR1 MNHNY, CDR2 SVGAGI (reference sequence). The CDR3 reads CASSYSGTSDSSIAKNIQYF. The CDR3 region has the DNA TGTGCCAGCAGTTACTCAGGGACTAGCGACTCCTCCATAGCCAAAAACATTCAGTACTTC.

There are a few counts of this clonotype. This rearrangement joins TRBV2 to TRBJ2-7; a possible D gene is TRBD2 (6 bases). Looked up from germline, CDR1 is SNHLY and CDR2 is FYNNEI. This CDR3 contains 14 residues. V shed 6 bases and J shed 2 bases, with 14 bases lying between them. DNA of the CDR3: TGTGCCAGCAGAGCGGGCCAGAACGCCTACGAGCAGTACTTC. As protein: CASRAGQNAYEQYF.

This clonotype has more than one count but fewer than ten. CDR3 region: CASSTGTEQETQYF. In nucleotides, the CDR3 is TGTGCCAGCAGCACCGGGACAGAACAAGAGACCCAGTACTTC. The chain uses TRBV12-3 or TRBV12-4 and TRBJ2-5; 7 nucleotides match TRBD1. V lost 6 bases to trimming and J lost 2 bases; unmatched junction nucleotides: 6. This CDR3 is built from 14 residues.

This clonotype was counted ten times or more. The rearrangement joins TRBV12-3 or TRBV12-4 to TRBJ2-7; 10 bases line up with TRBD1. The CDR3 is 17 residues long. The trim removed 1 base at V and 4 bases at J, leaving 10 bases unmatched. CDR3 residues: CASSLVLPGQGRYEQYF. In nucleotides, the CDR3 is TGTGCCAGCAGTTTAGTGCTCCCGGGACAGGGGAGGTACGAGCAGTACTTC.

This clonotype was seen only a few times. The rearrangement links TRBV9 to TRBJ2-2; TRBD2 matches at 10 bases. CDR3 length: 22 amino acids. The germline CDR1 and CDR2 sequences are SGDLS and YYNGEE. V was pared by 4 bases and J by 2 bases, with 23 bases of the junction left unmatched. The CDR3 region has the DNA TGTGCCAGCAGCCCACGCAAGGGTCAGCGGGGGGGCCTTGGTGTCAACACCGGGGAGCTGTTTTTT. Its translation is CASSPRKGQRGGLGVNTGELFF.

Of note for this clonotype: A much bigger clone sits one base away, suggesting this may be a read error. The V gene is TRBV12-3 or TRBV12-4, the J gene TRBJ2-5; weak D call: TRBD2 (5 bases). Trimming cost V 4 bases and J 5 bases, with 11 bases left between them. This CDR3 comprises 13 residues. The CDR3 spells CASSWTQAETQYF. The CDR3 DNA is TGTGCCAGCAGTTGGACTCAAGCGGAGACCCAGTACTTC.

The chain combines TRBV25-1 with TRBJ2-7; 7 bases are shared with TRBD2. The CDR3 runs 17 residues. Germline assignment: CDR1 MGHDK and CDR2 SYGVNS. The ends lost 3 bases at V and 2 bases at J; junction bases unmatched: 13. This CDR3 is CASSDNSGVLLTYEQYF. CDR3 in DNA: TGTGCCAGCAGTGACAACAGCGGGGTACTCCTCACCTACGAGCAGTACTTC.

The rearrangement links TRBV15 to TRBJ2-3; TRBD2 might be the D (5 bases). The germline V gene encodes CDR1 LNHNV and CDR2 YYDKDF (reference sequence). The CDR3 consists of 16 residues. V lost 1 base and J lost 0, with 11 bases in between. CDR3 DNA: TGTGCCACCAGCAGAGTGGAGGTTTGGAGCACAGATACGCAGTATTTT. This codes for CATSRVEVWSTDTQYF.

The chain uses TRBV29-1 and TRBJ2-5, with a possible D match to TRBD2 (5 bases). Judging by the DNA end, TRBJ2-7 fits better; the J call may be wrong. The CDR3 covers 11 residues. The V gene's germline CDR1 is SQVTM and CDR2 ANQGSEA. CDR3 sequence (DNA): TGCAGCGTGGGGAGCACCTACGAGCAGTACTTC. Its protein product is CSVGSTYEQYF.

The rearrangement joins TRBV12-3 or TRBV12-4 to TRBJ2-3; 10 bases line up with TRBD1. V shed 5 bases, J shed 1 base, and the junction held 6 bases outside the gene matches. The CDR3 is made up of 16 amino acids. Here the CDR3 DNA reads TGTGCCAGCAGTCCAGGGACAGGGGAAGGCACAGATACGCAGTATTTT. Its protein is CASSPGTGEGTDTQYF.

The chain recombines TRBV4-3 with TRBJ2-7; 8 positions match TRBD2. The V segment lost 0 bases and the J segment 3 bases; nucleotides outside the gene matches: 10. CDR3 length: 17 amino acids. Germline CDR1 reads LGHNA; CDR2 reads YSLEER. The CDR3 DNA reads TGCGCCAGCAGCCAAGATTCGACCGAGCGGGGGTACTACGAGCAGTACTTC. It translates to CASSQDSTERGYYEQYF.

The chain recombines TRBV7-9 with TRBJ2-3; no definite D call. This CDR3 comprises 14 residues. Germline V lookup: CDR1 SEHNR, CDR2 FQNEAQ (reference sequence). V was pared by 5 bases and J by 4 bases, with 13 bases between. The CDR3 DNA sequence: TGTGCCAGCAGCCAACCCCGGACGGCAGATACGCAGTATTTT. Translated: CASSQPRTADTQYF.

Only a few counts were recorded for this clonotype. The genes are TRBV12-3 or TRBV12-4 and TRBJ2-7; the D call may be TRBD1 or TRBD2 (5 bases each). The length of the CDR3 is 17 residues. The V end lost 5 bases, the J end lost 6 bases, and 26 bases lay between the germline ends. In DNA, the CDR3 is TGTGCCAGCAGTCCACAACCTGACAGTGGACATCGGGGCGAGCAGTACTTC. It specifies CASSPQPDSGHRGEQYF.

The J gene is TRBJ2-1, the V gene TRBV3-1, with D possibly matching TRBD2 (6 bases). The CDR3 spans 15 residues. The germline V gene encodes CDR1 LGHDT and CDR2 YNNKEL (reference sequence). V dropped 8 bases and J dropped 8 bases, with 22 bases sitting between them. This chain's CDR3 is CASEEVGGDADEQFF. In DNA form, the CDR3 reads TGTGCCAGCGAGGAGGTCGGGGGAGACGCAGATGAGCAGTTCTTC.

The CDR3 loop is CASSQSRDPEPGGELFF. The DNA of the CDR3 is TGCGCCAGCAGTCAATCCCGAGACCCAGAACCGGGCGGGGAGCTGTTTTTT. The V gene is TRBV23-1, the J gene TRBJ2-2; D unresolved. TRBV23-1 is labeled an ORF, and its function is uncertain. This CDR3 has 17 amino acids. V was shortened by 0 bases and J by 7 bases, with 18 bases between the two germline ends.

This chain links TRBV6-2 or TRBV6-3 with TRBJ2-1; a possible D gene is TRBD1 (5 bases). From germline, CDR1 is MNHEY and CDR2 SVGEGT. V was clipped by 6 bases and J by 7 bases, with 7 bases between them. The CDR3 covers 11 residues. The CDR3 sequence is CASRAGNEQFF. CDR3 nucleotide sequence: TGTGCCAGCAGGGCAGGGAATGAGCAGTTCTTC.

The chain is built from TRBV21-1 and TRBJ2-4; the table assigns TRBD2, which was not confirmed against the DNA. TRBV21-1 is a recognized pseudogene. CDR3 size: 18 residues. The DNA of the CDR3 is TGTGCCAGCAGCAGCTCTCCGGGACTAGCGAGGTCCAAAAACATTCAGTACTTC. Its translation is CASSSSPGLARSKNIQYF.

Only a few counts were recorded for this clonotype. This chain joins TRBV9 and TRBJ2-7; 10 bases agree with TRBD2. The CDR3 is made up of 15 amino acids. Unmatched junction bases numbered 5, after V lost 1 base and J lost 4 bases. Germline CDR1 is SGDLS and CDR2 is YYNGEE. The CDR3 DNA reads TGTGCCAGCAGCGTATCTAGCGGGAGTAAGTACGAGCAGTACTTC. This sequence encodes CASSVSSGSKYEQYF. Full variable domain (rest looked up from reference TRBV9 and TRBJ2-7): DSGVTQTPKHLITATGQRVTLRCSPRSGDLSVYWYQQSLDQGLQFLIQYYNGEERAKGNILERFSAQQFPDLHSELNLSSLELGDSALYFCASSVSSGSKYEQYFGPGTRLTVT.

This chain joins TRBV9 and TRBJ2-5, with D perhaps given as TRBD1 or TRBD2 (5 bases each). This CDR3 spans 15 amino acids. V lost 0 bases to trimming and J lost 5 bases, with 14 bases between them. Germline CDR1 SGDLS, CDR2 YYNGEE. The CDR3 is CASSVDGVEGETQYF. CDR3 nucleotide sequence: TGTGCCAGCAGCGTAGATGGTGTAGAGGGGGAGACCCAGTACTTC.

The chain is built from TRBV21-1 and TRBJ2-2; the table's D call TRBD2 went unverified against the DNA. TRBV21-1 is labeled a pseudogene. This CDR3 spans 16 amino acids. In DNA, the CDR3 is TGTGCCAGCAACCTTAGCGGGTTCATCAATTCCGGGGAGCTGTTTTTT. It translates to CASNLSGFINSGELFF.

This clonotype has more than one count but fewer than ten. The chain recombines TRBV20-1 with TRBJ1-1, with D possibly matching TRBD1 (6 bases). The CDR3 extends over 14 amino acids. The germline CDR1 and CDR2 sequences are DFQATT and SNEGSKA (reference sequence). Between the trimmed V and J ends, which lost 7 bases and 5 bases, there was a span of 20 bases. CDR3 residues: CSVIAVGRGTEAFF. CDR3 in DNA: TGCAGTGTGATCGCAGTTGGGAGGGGGACTGAAGCTTTCTTT.

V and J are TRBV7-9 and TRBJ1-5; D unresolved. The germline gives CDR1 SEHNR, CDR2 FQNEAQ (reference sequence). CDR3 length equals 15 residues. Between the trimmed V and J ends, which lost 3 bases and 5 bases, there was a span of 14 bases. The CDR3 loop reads CASSFAAASDQPQHF. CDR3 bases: TGTGCCAGCAGCTTTGCAGCAGCGAGCGATCAGCCCCAGCATTTT.

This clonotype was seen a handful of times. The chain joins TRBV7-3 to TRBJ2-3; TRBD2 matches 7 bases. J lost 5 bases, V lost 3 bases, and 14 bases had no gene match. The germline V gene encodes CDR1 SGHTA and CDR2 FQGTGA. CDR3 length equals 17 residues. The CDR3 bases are TGTGCCAGCAGCTTGGGGCCGCGGGAGAAAGTTATAGATACGCAGTATTTT. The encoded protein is CASSLGPREKVIDTQYF.

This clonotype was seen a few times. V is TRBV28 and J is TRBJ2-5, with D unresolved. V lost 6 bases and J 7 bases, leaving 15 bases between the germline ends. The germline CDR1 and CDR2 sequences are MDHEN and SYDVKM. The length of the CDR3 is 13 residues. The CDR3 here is CASRDRANRTQYF. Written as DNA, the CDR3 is TGTGCCAGCAGGGACCGGGCCAACCGGACCCAGTACTTC.

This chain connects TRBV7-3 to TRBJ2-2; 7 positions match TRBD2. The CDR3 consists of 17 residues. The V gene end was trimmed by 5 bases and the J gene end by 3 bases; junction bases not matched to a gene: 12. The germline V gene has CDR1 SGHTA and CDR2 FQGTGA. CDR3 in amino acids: CASSPSLRGEYTGELFF. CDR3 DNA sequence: TGTGCCAGCAGCCCCTCCCTTCGGGGGGAATACACCGGGGAGCTGTTTTTT.